One T cell receptor (beta chain) is described in this entry. The data derive from a study of control samples from healthy donors and cancer patients. Data came from immunoSEQ multiplex PCR; TCRdb stores just in-frame clones and leaves some out. The profile shows approximately 89,000 clones, about 85% of them singletons. This sequence was found in a woman aged 40 to 50 in good health. Material for sequencing was blood.

The CDR3 loop reads CASSYAGGRNTGELFF. The CDR3 DNA reads TGCGCCAGCAGTTACGCGGGGGGGCGAAACACCGGGGAGCTGTTTTTT. This chain uses TRBV5-1 with TRBJ2-2, with 9 bases lining up with TRBD2. This CDR3 is 16 amino acids long. V shed 5 bases and J 2 bases; nucleotides not matched to a gene: 7. CDR1 and CDR2 (germline): SGHRS, YFSETQ.